This T cell receptor (beta chain) came from a study of cytomegalovirus exposure and HLA in healthy donors (dated by TCRdb to about 2017). Notes on the research overall: The roughly 700 repertoires of the first cohort and the 120 validation repertoires were produced on the same platform, according to a later analysis. The study aimed to test whether cataloging public T cell receptors could reveal signatures of past pathogen exposure. A separate validation cohort of 90 to 150 different subjects was used in addition to the 666-subject first cohort. The study combined high-throughput TCR immunosequencing, statistical association of individual TCRs with disease status, and machine learning to predict cytomegalovirus infection status. The paper's findings and limits, for the study overall: In vitro tests confirmed that a few of the cytomegalovirus-associated TCR beta chains recognize cytomegalovirus antigens. A later analysis had no HLA typing for the validation cohort, so co-occurrence there was scored across all 130 or so repertoires. According to the authors, the approach could potentially be generalized to other disease states and immunological phenotypes. The classifier was reported to diagnose cytomegalovirus status with high specificity and sensitivity in both the original and validation cohorts. A later analysis found that TCRs clustered in the first cohort also tended to co-occur in the 120 validation repertoires, with about 94% of cluster scores above 0. Across donors, most TCR sequences were observed very rarely, whereas some public TCRs were present in many individuals. The study gave a list of around 170 TCR beta chains associated with cytomegalovirus.

Separate from the approximately 730-subject first cohort, the validation cohort of 90 to 150 subjects was the group to which the donors belonged. Libraries were built with the immunoSEQ multiplex PCR assay. On the authors' methods: A statistical classification framework was built for diagnosing cytomegalovirus status from the catalog of TCR beta chain sequences. TCRdb took over this immuneACCESS table, retaining in-frame rearrangements with V and J assigned. Such tables are incomplete; in checked studies, under half of the missing clones stem from an unresolved V gene, and the remainder is unexplained. V and J calls and clone size come straight from that table; D and trimming were deduced from the DNA. The sample contains around 80,000 clones, 96% of them found a single time. The biggest ten clones account for 1.3% of the sample. About this clone: The antigen this receptor binds is unknown. It has no much larger one-base neighbor in the sample; base qualities were not kept.

What was sequenced was PBMCs. The TCR sequence derives from a woman younger than 30 in good health and CMV-seronegative.

The DNA sequence reads TGTGCCAGCAGGTCGGGTTGTTTGAACACTGAAGCTTTCTTT. The translation is CASRSGCLNTEAFF. The rearrangement joined TRBV27 to TRBJ1-1; too little of a D gene remains to name it. Including cysteine and phenylalanine, the CDR3 has 14 amino acids. Of the read, only the CDR3 DNA is kept; its 42 bases are in frame from base 1. V sheds 6 bases and J sheds 0 bases, leaving 11 bases between their ends. Sequences MNHEY (CDR1) and SMNVEV (CDR2) are obtained from the germline V gene (reference sequence).